Presented here are 30 T cell receptor beta chains from one specimen sequenced in a study of CD8+ T cells in alopecia areata. As the sequencing template, cDNA was produced by extracting RNA and reverse transcribing it. Clones were sequenced by immunoSEQ multiplex PCR, and TCRdb holds only the in-frame ones, with some missing. This set yields some 110,000 clones and no singletons; the top ten hold 15% to 20%. The sequenced material came from lesional skin. Every receptor here comes from a C3H/HeJ mouse with alopecia areata. The strain's MHC haplotype is H2-k.

Regarding this clone: The genes are named according to mouse. Read coverage stops 4 residues before the CDR3 terminus; the germline J gene supplies the remainder. The rearrangement joins TRBV13-2 to TRBJ2-1; 9 nucleotides match TRBD2. Germline V lookup: CDR1 NNHNN, CDR2 SYGAGS (reference sequence). The CDR3 has 13 amino acids. V lost 6 bases, J lost 2 bases, and 0 bases stayed unmatched. Incomplete CDR3 DNA: TGTGCCAGCGACTGGGGGGACTATGCT. It is translated as CASDWGDYA. The CDR3 reads in full as CASDWGDYAEQFF.

As concerns this clone: There is a difference at residue 13 between the TCRdb protein and the DNA translation, so the protein given here was translated from the DNA. Mouse gene names apply. The sequenced fragment ends 3 residues before the CDR3 boundary, so the rest is inferred from the germline J gene. This chain joins TRBV13-3 and TRBJ1-6, with TRBD1 matching 9 bases. TRBJ1-6 qualifies as an ORF whose function is uncertain. Germline V gene data show CDR1 as NNHDY and CDR2 as SYVADS. V trimming: 4 bases; J trimming: 4 bases; junction bases outside the gene matches: 6. The CDR3 spans 16 residues. The sequenced CDR3 bases are TGTGCCAGCAGTCTTACAGGGGGCGGGTATAATTCGCCC. Its translation: CASSLTGGGYNSP. The full CDR3 protein reads CASSLTGGGYNSPLYF.

This clone was detected only a few times. The gene names here belong to mouse. The CDR3 is cut off 4 residues early in the read; its end comes from the germline J gene. This same CDR3 is encoded by further DNA sequences in the sample. The rearrangement joins TRBV13-1 to TRBJ2-1; a weak D match, TRBD1 (5 bases). Germline loops: CDR1 NSHNY, CDR2 SYGAGN. Between the trimmed V and J ends, which lost 0 bases and 6 bases, there was a span of 10 bases. The CDR3 contains 14 residues. The sequenced CDR3 bases are TGTGCCAGCAGTGATGCGAGGGGAGGTGCT. Translating it yields CASSDARGGA. The entire CDR3 sequence reads CASSDARGGAEQFF.

This clone was recorded a few times. This may be a read error: a much more frequent sequence differs by one nucleotide. The listed genes are named as in mouse. The missing CDR3 end, 4 residues past where the read stops, is filled in from the germline J gene. The rearrangement links TRBV19 to TRBJ2-7; TRBD2 matches 12 bases. Germline trimming cut 4 bases from V and 0 bases from J; bases unmatched to any gene: 2. Germline V gives CDR1 FNHDT, CDR2 SITEND (reference sequence). The CDR3 consists of 15 residues. The sequenced part of the CDR3 DNA is TGTGCCAGCAGTGACTGGGGGGGCGCCTCCTAT. Translating gives CASSDWGGASY. The whole CDR3 reads CASSDWGGASYEQYF.

Note on this clone: The gene names given are mouse names. The read is 4 residues too short to cover the CDR3 end, so that end is filled in from the germline J gene. The chain recombines TRBV1 with TRBJ2-3, with 9 bases that match TRBD2. In germline, CDR1 is NSQYPW, CDR2 LRSPGD (reference sequence). Germline trimming cut 5 bases from V and 0 bases from J; bases unmatched to any gene: 3. The CDR3 loop spans 15 amino acids. CDR3 DNA (partial): TGCACCTGCAGTCCTGGGGGGGTTAGTGCAGAA. Its protein product is CTCSPGGVSAE. The entire CDR3 is CTCSPGGVSAETLYF. The entire variable domain, with the rest obtained from reference TRBV1 and TRBJ2-3, is as follows: VTLLEQNPRWRLVPRGQAVNLRCILKNSQYPWMSWYQQDLQKQLQWLFTLRSPGDKEVKSLPGADYLATRVTDTELRLQVANMSQGRTLYCTCSPGGVSAETLYFGSGTRLTVL.

This clone was seen a handful of times. The gene symbols are mouse symbols. The read ends 4 residues before the CDR3 terminus; that terminus is restored from the germline J gene. The V and J genes are TRBV13-2 and TRBJ1-4, with TRBD1 as a possible D gene (6 bases). This CDR3 spans 16 amino acids. Looked up from germline, CDR1 is NNHNN and CDR2 is SYGAGS (reference sequence). The V end was cut by 0 bases, the J end by 0 bases, with 9 bases between. CDR3 in amino acids: CASGDVGGLSNERLFF. The CDR3 DNA, read in part, is TGTGCCAGCGGTGATGTCGGGGGGCTTTCCAACGAA.

There are a few counts of this clone. The germline and genes are mouse ones. The read terminates 4 residues ahead of where the CDR3 ends, so the germline J gene completes it. The rearrangement uses TRBV16 and TRBJ2-7; 10 bases align to TRBD2. Germline V gives CDR1 SGHSA, CDR2 FRNQAP. Trimming cost V 4 bases and J 0 bases; bases outside gene matches: 3. This CDR3 is built from 15 residues. CDR3 DNA (partial): TGTGCAAGCAGCTCGACTGGGGGGAGCTCCTAT. This codes for CASSSTGGSSY. The whole CDR3 region reads CASSSTGGSSYEQYF.

This clone has at least ten counts. Germline and genes here are mouse. The missing CDR3 end, 4 residues past where the read stops, is filled in from the germline J gene. The V call is TRBV13-3, the J call TRBJ2-7; 9 nucleotides agree with TRBD2. Germline values: CDR1 NNHDY, CDR2 SYVADS. The length of the CDR3 is 14 residues. CDR3 sequence: CASSRLGEKYEQYF. The DNA read from the CDR3 is TGTGCCAGCAGCAGACTGGGGGAGAAATAT.

Regarding this clone: All gene names here are mouse names. The read comes to an end 4 residues before the CDR3 does, leaving the germline J gene to fill in the end. The rearrangement joins TRBV1 to TRBJ1-1; 8 bases align to TRBD1. CDR1 NSQYPW and CDR2 LRSPGD come from the germline V gene (reference sequence). The V gene end was trimmed by 7 bases and the J gene end by 1 base; junction bases not matched to a gene: 2. The CDR3 is 13 residues long. The covered CDR3 bases are TGCACCTGCAACGGACAGGGAAACACA. This encodes CTCNGQGNT. The whole CDR3 reads CTCNGQGNTEVFF.

This clone was recorded a few times. Germline and genes here are mouse. The CDR3 goes on 4 residues after the read ends, and that part is filled in from the germline J gene. The rearrangement uses TRBV13-3 and TRBJ2-2; D call uncertain. CDR1 is NNHDY and CDR2 is SYVADS in the germline V gene. The V and J ends lost 0 bases and 0 bases respectively, with 6 bases between them. This CDR3 has 15 amino acids. Incomplete CDR3 DNA: TGTGCCAGCAGTGATGATACAACAAACACCGGG. Its translation: CASSDDTTNTG. The CDR3 in its entirety is CASSDDTTNTGQLYF.

On this clone itself: Mouse gene names and germline throughout. The DNA ends 4 residues before the CDR3 does, and the rest of the CDR3 is filled in from the germline J gene. This chain links TRBV13-3 with TRBJ2-5; D is perhaps TRBD1 (5 bases). This CDR3 comprises 13 residues. Between the trimmed V and J ends, which lost 4 bases and 2 bases, there was a span of 8 bases. The germline CDR1 and CDR2 sequences are NNHDY and SYVADS. The sequenced part of the CDR3 DNA is TGTGCCAGCAGTCCAGGGTCCCAAGAC. Encoded protein: CASSPGSQD. The whole CDR3 reads CASSPGSQDTQYF.

For this clone: Gene names follow the mouse nomenclature. Read sequence stops 4 residues before the CDR3 end, and the germline J gene provides the missing end. The chain recombines TRBV19 with TRBJ1-2; TRBD1 agrees at 7 bases. There are 16 residues in the CDR3. Looked up from germline, CDR1 is FNHDT and CDR2 is SITEND (reference sequence). Trimming removed 2 bases from V and 0 bases from J; junction bases left unmatched: 7. CDR3 loop: CASSILGQGANSDYTF. The CDR3 DNA, read in part, is TGTGCCAGCAGTATCTTAGGCCAGGGGGCAAACTCC.

This clone occurred a few times. Mouse names are used for the genes. CDR3 sequence: CASSVGTLSYEQYF. The part of the CDR3 DNA that was read is TGTGCCAGCAGTGTCGGGACACTCTCCTAT. The chain couples TRBV13-3 to TRBJ2-7, with D tentatively TRBD1 (6 bases). The CDR3 goes on 4 residues after the read ends, and that part is filled in from the germline J gene. This CDR3 is built from 14 residues. With 3 bases removed from V and 0 bases from J, the gap between germline ends came to 10 bases. Looked up from germline, CDR1 is NNHDY and CDR2 is SYVADS.

Turning to this clone: Gene names follow the mouse nomenclature. CDR3 DNA (partial): TGCACCTGCAGTGCAGATCAACAATTTTCCAACGAA. Its protein is CTCSADQQFSNE. The CDR3 in its entirety is CTCSADQQFSNERLFF. The chain recombines TRBV1 with TRBJ1-4; no reliable D call. The read stops 4 residues short of the end of the CDR3; the missing end is completed from the germline J gene. The length of the CDR3 is 16 residues. V lost 0 bases and J lost 0, with 8 bases in between. The germline gives CDR1 NSQYPW, CDR2 LRSPGD (reference sequence). Full variable domain (missing parts from reference TRBV1 and TRBJ1-4): VTLLEQNPRWRLVPRGQAVNLRCILKNSQYPWMSWYQQDLQKQLQWLFTLRSPGDKEVKSLPGADYLATRVTDTELRLQVANMSQGRTLYCTCSADQQFSNERLFFGHGTKLSVL.

About this clone itself: Gene names are mouse gene names. The CDR3 end is not reached by the read, which stops 4 residues before it; the germline J gene fills it in. The rearrangement joins TRBV13-3 to TRBJ2-4; TRBD2 is a possible D gene (6 bases). CDR1 is NNHDY, CDR2 SYVADS, per germline. The CDR3 is 15 residues long. The CDR3 protein is CASSDSGAGKNTLYF. CDR3 DNA (partial): TGTGCCAGCAGTGATTCTGGGGCGGGGAAAAAC. The full variable domain, with the rest looked up from reference TRBV13-3 and TRBJ2-4, is EAAVTQSPRSKVAVTGGKVTLSCHQTNNHDYMYWYRQDTGHGLRLIHYSYVADSTEKGDIPDGYKASRPSQENFSLILELASLSQTAVYFCASSDSGAGKNTLYFGAGTRLSVL.

This clone came up a few times. Gene names follow the mouse nomenclature. The observed sequence ends 4 residues before the CDR3 terminus, with the missing tail filled in from the germline J gene. This sequence joins TRBV13-3 and TRBJ2-7, with D possibly matching TRBD2 (7 bases). The CDR3 is 15 residues long. The germline gives CDR1 NNHDY, CDR2 SYVADS. Deletions cut 1 base from V and 2 bases from J, with 13 bases between. The CDR3 reads CASSDMGGPPYEQYF. The covered CDR3 bases are TGTGCCAGCAGTGATATGGGGGGCCCCCCCTAT.

This clone was seen a handful of times. The genes are named according to mouse. The CDR3 end falls 4 residues outside the read, so it is completed with the germline J gene. The chain joins TRBV13-3 to TRBJ2-1; 10 bases line up with TRBD2. This CDR3 has 15 amino acids. Germline assignment: CDR1 NNHDY and CDR2 SYVADS. V was pared by 3 bases and J by 5 bases, with 5 bases of the junction left unmatched. The sequenced CDR3 bases are TGTGCCAGCAGTGCTGGGGGGGCGCGGGATGCT. It specifies CASSAGGARDA. The whole CDR3 reads CASSAGGARDAEQFF.

About this clone: Mouse germline and gene names are used. The CDR3 end lies 4 residues beyond the end of the read and is filled in from the germline J gene. V and J are TRBV13-3 and TRBJ2-7; 10 bases fit TRBD1. The length of the CDR3 is 14 residues. Germline CDR1 is NNHDY and CDR2 is SYVADS. Partial CDR3 DNA: TGTGCCAGCAGGCCTGACAGGGGGCGGAAT. It specifies CASRPDRGRN. The complete CDR3 sequence is CASRPDRGRNEQYF.

This clone was observed a handful of times. Gene names are the mouse ones. This CDR3 reads CASGVNQDTQYF. The CDR3 bases that were read are TGTGCTTCTGGGGTTAACCAAGAC. The chain joins TRBV17 to TRBJ2-5; the D gene is possibly TRBD2 (6 bases). The read terminates 4 residues before the CDR3 end, so the remaining end is supplied by the germline J gene. The CDR3 consists of 12 residues. V was shortened by 11 bases and J by 0 bases, with 9 bases between the two germline ends. Germline loops: CDR1 MNHDT, CDR2 YYDKIL.

This clone was found a few times. Genes here carry mouse names. The CDR3 end falls 4 residues outside the read, so it is completed with the germline J gene. The chain employs TRBV1 and TRBJ1-1; D is perhaps TRBD1 (6 bases). Germline V gives CDR1 NSQYPW, CDR2 LRSPGD (reference sequence). The germline V and J ends were trimmed by 0 bases and 0 bases, with 11 bases remaining between them. This CDR3 comprises 16 residues. The CDR3 region is CTCSADYRDANTEVFF. The sequenced part of the CDR3 DNA is TGCACCTGCAGTGCAGATTACAGGGATGCAAACACA.

The table lists this clone with a few counts. Gene names and germline refer to mouse. The observed sequence ends 4 residues before the CDR3 terminus, with the missing tail filled in from the germline J gene. The same CDR3 is also encoded by other DNA sequences in this sample. This chain joins TRBV17 and TRBJ2-1, with TRBD1 identical over 10 bases. CDR1 is MNHDT, CDR2 YYDKIL, per germline. This CDR3 is 13 amino acids long. The sequenced CDR3 bases are TGTGCTAGCAGTAGGGGACAGGGGGCT. This sequence encodes CASSRGQGA. The entire CDR3 protein is CASSRGQGAEQFF.

This clone was observed at least ten times. Mouse gene names and germline throughout. The observed sequence ends 4 residues before the CDR3 terminus, with the missing tail filled in from the germline J gene. The chain carries TRBV13-3 and TRBJ1-4, with 9 bases that match TRBD1. Germline V CDR1 and CDR2: NNHDY, SYVADS. V trimming: 0 bases; J trimming: 5 bases; junction bases outside the gene matches: 5. The CDR3 covers 16 residues. CDR3 in amino acids: CASSDAGTGRNERLFF. The DNA read from the CDR3 is TGTGCCAGCAGTGATGCGGGGACAGGGAGAAACGAA. The full variable domain, rest sourced from reference TRBV13-3 and TRBJ1-4, is EAAVTQSPRSKVAVTGGKVTLSCHQTNNHDYMYWYRQDTGHGLRLIHYSYVADSTEKGDIPDGYKASRPSQENFSLILELASLSQTAVYFCASSDAGTGRNERLFFGHGTKLSVL.

As regards this clone: TCRdb's protein and the DNA translation differ at residue 13; the protein here comes from the DNA. Gene labels here are mouse ones. The read stops 3 residues short of the end of the CDR3; the missing end is completed from the germline J gene. The chain joins TRBV17 to TRBJ1-3; D might be TRBD1 (5 bases). V was pared by 3 bases and J by 0 bases, with 12 bases between. Germline-derived CDR1 and CDR2 are MNHDT and YYDKIL. The CDR3 contains 16 residues. The sequenced CDR3 bases are TGTGCTAGCAGTAGTGGGGGAATGGATTCTGGAAATACG. This encodes CASSSGGMDSGNT. The whole CDR3 protein is CASSSGGMDSGNTLYF.

This clone has a handful of counts. Gene labels here are mouse ones. The sequence runs out 4 residues before the end of the CDR3; the remainder is reconstructed from the germline J gene. The chain recombines TRBV17 with TRBJ2-3; 10 bases are shared with TRBD2. This CDR3 is 15 amino acids long. Germline lookup yields CDR1 MNHDT and CDR2 YYDKIL. Trimming removed 2 bases from V and 3 bases from J; junction bases left unmatched: 2. The part of the CDR3 DNA that was read is TGTGCTAGCAGTAGATCTGGGGGGGCAGCAGAA. Encoded protein: CASSRSGGAAE. From start to end, the CDR3 is CASSRSGGAAETLYF.

This clone came up a few times. The genes are named according to mouse. Read sequence stops 4 residues before the CDR3 end, and the germline J gene provides the missing end. V usage is TRBV13-1 and J usage is TRBJ2-3; 10 bases agree with TRBD1. The CDR3 spans 15 residues. The V segment lost 5 bases and the J segment 0 bases; nucleotides outside the gene matches: 3. Germline V gene data show CDR1 as NSHNY and CDR2 as SYGAGN. This chain's CDR3 is CASRGQGKSAETLYF. The part of the CDR3 DNA that was read is TGTGCCAGCAGGGGACAGGGGAAAAGTGCAGAA.

About this clone: The gene names here belong to mouse. The sequenced fragment ends 4 residues before the CDR3 boundary, so the rest is inferred from the germline J gene. The chain has TRBV14 and TRBJ2-1; D is unresolved. This CDR3 contains 9 residues. Germline values: CDR1 SGHDT, CDR2 FRDEAV. The sequenced part of the CDR3 DNA is TGTGCCAGCAGCACT. This gives the protein CASST. The entire CDR3 reads CASSTEQFF.

As for this clone: The protein in this entry is translated from the DNA; at residue 11 it differs from the protein listed in TCRdb. The germline and genes are mouse ones. Coverage ceases 3 residues before the CDR3 finishes, and the germline J gene fills in the end. V is TRBV13-1 and J is TRBJ1-3; 10 bases are shared with TRBD1. V shed 10 bases, J shed 0 bases, and the junction held 4 bases outside the gene matches. Germline CDR1 is NSHNY and CDR2 is SYGAGN. The CDR3 consists of 14 residues. The CDR3 spells CAGDRGPSGNTLYF. The CDR3 DNA, read in part, is TGTGCCGGAGACAGGGGGCCTTCTGGAAATACG.

The sample holds many counts of this clone. The protein recorded in TCRdb does not match the translated DNA at residue 12; the protein presented here comes from translating the DNA. Mouse gene names and germline throughout. The read ends 3 residues before the CDR3 terminus; that terminus is restored from the germline J gene. The chain employs TRBV13-3 and TRBJ1-3; TRBD1 is a possible D gene (6 bases). Between the trimmed V and J ends, which lost 3 bases and 4 bases, there was a span of 14 bases. The germline V gene has CDR1 NNHDY and CDR2 SYVADS. CDR3 length equals 15 residues. The sequenced part of the CDR3 DNA is TGTGCCAGCAGTGCCAGGACAGAAGAAGGAAATACG. This codes for CASSARTEEGNT. The complete CDR3 protein is CASSARTEEGNTLYF.

The sample holds a few counts of this clone. Germline and genes: mouse. The sequenced fragment ends 4 residues before the CDR3 boundary, so the rest is inferred from the germline J gene. The chain carries TRBV13-1 and TRBJ2-5; possible D gene TRBD1, 5 bases. CDR3 length equals 13 residues. CDR1 and CDR2 from the germline V gene are NSHNY and SYGAGN. The CDR3 sequence is CASSGRVKDTQYF. The CDR3 bases that were read are TGTGCCAGCAGTGGCAGGGTAAAAGAC.

About this clone: The genes and germline here are from mouse. The read terminates 4 residues before the CDR3 end, so the remaining end is supplied by the germline J gene. The chain is built from TRBV1 and TRBJ1-4; TRBD1 aligns across 7 bases. The germline gives CDR1 NSQYPW, CDR2 LRSPGD (reference sequence). Trimming at V came to 4 bases and at J to 3 bases, leaving 5 bases not matched to a gene. The CDR3 spans 15 residues. The CDR3: CTCSVHRGTNERLFF. CDR3 bases read: TGCACCTGCAGTGTCCACAGGGGAACCAACGAA.